The rows below give T cell receptor beta chains drawn from one sample of a study of T-cell memory formation after mild COVID-19. TCRdb reprocessed the 5' RACE reads with MiXCR, giving one entry per CDR3 protein. The sample lists hundreds of thousands of distinct CDR3 sequences, less than 20% occurring once. The sequencing input was PBMCs or a T cell subset sorted from them (not recorded which). These receptors originate from a man between 18 and 35 years old who had mild COVID-19 (a few samples of this study predate the infection). Cell type and time point are not known. Both conserved end residues are part of each CDR3. Each record gives: J gene, V gene, clone size, D gene, CDR3 DNA, CDR3 protein. D genes are given only for firm matches. Rows may omit the clone size; those that give it use once, few, many or a size class.

TRBJ2-5 | TRBV7-2 | few | NA | TGTGCCAGCAGCCCAGGATTGAAGACCCAGTACTTC | CASSPGLKTQYF
TRBJ2-3 | TRBV20-1 | few | NA | TGCAGTGCTAACGGGGGGCTCACAGATACGCAGTATTTT | CSANGGLTDTQYF
TRBJ1-6 | TRBV15 | few | NA | TGTGCCACCAGCAGAGCAGAGAATTCACCCCTCCACTTT | CATSRAENSPLHF
TRBJ2-3 | TRBV7-9 | few | NA | TGTGCCAGCAGGAGGACGGACATTTCAGATACGCAGTATTTT | CASRRTDISDTQYF
TRBJ1-6 | TRBV7-6 | NA | NA | TGTGCCAGCAGCTTAGAACCGTACTGGACGACGACGGGCAATTCACCCCTCCACTTT | CASSLEPYWTTTGNSPLHF
TRBJ2-1 | TRBV4-1 | few | NA | TGCGCCAGCAGCCAAGAAGCTTGGGGGTCCAATGAGCAGTTCTTC | CASSQEAWGSNEQFF
TRBJ2-3 | TRBV10-3 | NA | TRBD1 | TGTGCCATCAGTGCCCCGTCCGGGACAGGGGGTTACGCAGATACGCAGTATTTT | CAISAPSGTGGYADTQYF
TRBJ1-5 | TRBV7-9 | few | TRBD1 | TGTGCCAGCAGCTTCTCCACAGGGGATGTCAATCAGCCCCAGCATTTT | CASSFSTGDVNQPQHF
TRBJ1-1 | TRBV28 | NA | NA | TGTGCCAGCAGTCCTGGGACAATGAACACTGAAGCTTTCTTT | CASSPGTMNTEAFF
TRBJ2-3 | TRBV7-9 | many | TRBD2 | TGTGCCAGCAGCTTTGGGACTAGCGGGGGCACAGATACGCAGTATTTT | CASSFGTSGGTDTQYF
TRBJ1-1 | TRBV12-3/TRBV12-4 | many | NA | TGTGCCAGCAGTTTCCCGGGGAGCAACACTGAAGCTTTCTTT | CASSFPGSNTEAFF
TRBJ2-5 | TRBV4-3 | NA | NA | TGCGCCAGCAGCCAAGGTACCCGGGGGTACCAAGAGACCCAGTACTTC | CASSQGTRGYQETQYF
TRBJ2-5 | TRBV20-1 | NA | TRBD2 | TGCAGTGCTAGAGATCCCTTGCGGGGGGTTCAAGAGACCCAGTACTTC | CSARDPLRGVQETQYF
TRBJ2-3 | TRBV3-1 | NA | NA | TGTGCCAGCGGCCCCAGTCGAACTCGCACAGATACGCAGTATTTT | CASGPSRTRTDTQYF
TRBJ2-3 | TRBV9 | few | NA | TGTGCCAGCAGCAAACGGACCGGGGATACGCAGTATTTT | CASSKRTGDTQYF
TRBJ2-7 | TRBV12-3/TRBV12-4 | many | NA | TGTGCCAGCAAACAGGCTTCCCCCGAGCAGTACTTC | CASKQASPEQYF
TRBJ2-2 | TRBV5-1 | few | NA | TGCGCCAGCAGCATCTTGTCCGGGGAGCTGTTTTTT | CASSILSGELFF
TRBJ2-7 | TRBV4-1 | few | NA | TGCGCCAGCAGCCAAGCAAGCTCCTACGAGCAGTACTTC | CASSQASSYEQYF
TRBJ1-2 | TRBV5-1 | NA | NA | TGCGCCAGCAGCTTTGGTGTGGTCGGGGGGAACTATGGCTACACCTTC | CASSFGVVGGNYGYTF
TRBJ2-5 | TRBV24-1 | NA | TRBD2 | TGTGCCACCAGTGACGCTCCTCGAGCGGGGGATGAGACCCAGTACTTC | CATSDAPRAGDETQYF
TRBJ2-5 | TRBV18 | NA | TRBD2 | TGTGCCAGCGCCGCCGGGACTATCCAAGAGACCCAGTACTTC | CASAAGTIQETQYF
TRBJ1-6 | TRBV6-5 | NA | NA | TGTGCCAGCAGTTACTCGAGCCCCAGGGAGACACCCCTCCACTTT | CASSYSSPRETPLHF
TRBJ2-2 | TRBV5-4 | few | NA | TGTGCCAGCAGCCGAACGCCGAGGACTGGCGGGGAGCTGTTTTTT | CASSRTPRTGGELFF
TRBJ2-1 | TRBV5-4 | many | TRBD1 | TGTGCCAGCAGCAAGGGACAGGGTTTGTACAATGAGCAGTTCTTC | CASSKGQGLYNEQFF
TRBJ1-1 | TRBV11-2 | NA | TRBD1 | TGTGCCAGCAGCTTAGCGCAGATGGGACAGGGGGTCGGGAACACTGAAGCTTTCTTT | CASSLAQMGQGVGNTEAFF
TRBJ2-2 | TRBV5-1 | many | TRBD1 | TGCGCCAGCAGGACAGGGGCTGCCGGGGAGCTGTTTTTT | CASRTGAAGELFF
TRBJ2-1 | TRBV3-1 | few | NA | TGTGCCAGCAGCCGCCTATGGGACAATGAGCAGTTCTTC | CASSRLWDNEQFF